Below, 22 T cell receptor beta chains from the same sample are listed, as sequenced in a study of Graves' ophthalmopathy and Graves' hyperthyroidism. Amplifying from RNA transcripts, the study obtained TCR beta CDR3 regions. An opening RT-PCR round employed HTBI primers and preceded a second-round multiplex PCR. TCRdb used MiXCR to reprocess the multiplex PCR reads, holding one entry per CDR3 protein. Of 660,000 or so distinct CDR3 sequences in the sample, about two fifths were seen once. Sequencing was carried out using peripheral blood. Receptors were obtained from an adult man with Graves' ophthalmopathy.

This clonotype was counted only a few times. The V call is TRBV12-5, the J call TRBJ2-2; D unclear. The germline V and J ends were trimmed by 0 bases and 1 base, with 12 bases remaining between them. CDR3 length: 17 amino acids. Germline V gene lookup returns CDR1 LGHNT and CDR2 FRNRAP. In DNA, the CDR3 is TGTGCTAGTGGTTTGGTACCAAAACTACGGAACACCGGGGAGCTGTTTTTT. Protein: CASGLVPKLRNTGELFF.

CDR3 region: CASRVGQTYNEQFF. The CDR3 nucleotides are TGTGCCAGCAGGGTGGGACAAACCTACAATGAGCAGTTCTTC. The chain joins TRBV11-2 to TRBJ2-1; tentatively, D is TRBD1 (6 bases). The CDR3 length is 14 residues. Germline V lookup: CDR1 SGHAT, CDR2 FQNNGV. V was trimmed by 6 bases and J by 2 bases, leaving 11 bases between them.

This clonotype was found many times. The CDR3 reads CSVARALSEQYF. DNA for the CDR3: TGCAGCGTTGCCAGGGCCCTCTCCGAGCAGTACTTC. The chain couples TRBV29-1 to TRBJ2-7; D perhaps matches TRBD1 (5 bases). Between the trimmed V and J ends, which lost 4 bases and 6 bases, there was a span of 13 bases. From germline, CDR1 is SQVTM and CDR2 ANQGSEA. This CDR3 contains 12 residues.

This clonotype has more than one count but fewer than ten. V gene TRBV10-3 combines with J gene TRBJ1-1; the D gene is possibly TRBD1 (6 bases). CDR1 and CDR2 from the germline V gene are ENHRY and SYGVKD. The CDR3 runs 13 residues. Trimming removed 10 bases at V and 5 bases at J, with 17 bases between. The DNA for the CDR3 is TGTGCCAGCAAACAGGGCGGTTATACTGAAGCTTTCTTT. It specifies CASKQGGYTEAFF.

This clonotype was picked up many times. The V call is TRBV12-3 or TRBV12-4, the J call TRBJ1-1; D is ambiguous. The CDR3 spans 14 residues. V was trimmed by 0 bases and J by 1 base, leaving 6 bases between them. CDR3 coding DNA: TGTGCCAGCAGTTTAGCGCGTAGGAACACTGAAGCTTTCTTT. Encoded protein: CASSLARRNTEAFF.

This clonotype has a count of ten or more. This chain links TRBV24-1 with TRBJ2-2; perhaps TRBD1 as D (7 bases). V lost 12 bases and J lost 4, with 11 bases in between. Germline V lookup: CDR1 KGHDR, CDR2 SFDVKD. The CDR3 contains 12 residues. The CDR3 is CAAGTVTGELFF. The CDR3, as DNA: TGTGCCGCGGGGACAGTCACCGGGGAGCTGTTTTTT.

The genes are TRBV10-2 and TRBJ2-5; 9 nucleotides align to TRBD1. Germline V lookup: CDR1 WSHSY, CDR2 SAAADI. The CDR3 is 15 amino acids. V shed 4 bases, J shed 7 bases, and the junction held 10 bases outside the gene matches. CDR3 DNA sequence: TGCGCCAGCAGTGTTCTCCGGACAGGGGTTGCGACCCAGTACTTC. Translating it yields CASSVLRTGVATQYF.

This clonotype was detected only once. The genes are TRBV10-3 and TRBJ2-6; the D gene is possibly TRBD2 (7 bases). Germline V gene sequence: CDR1 ENHRY, CDR2 SYGVKD. The V end was cut by 7 bases, the J end by 2 bases, with 18 bases between. The CDR3 runs 17 residues. CDR3 protein: CAITGEGLIAGANVLTF. The CDR3 DNA is TGTGCCATCACAGGGGAGGGGCTTATCGCTGGGGCCAACGTCCTGACTTTC.

This clonotype was detected many times. This sequence joins TRBV15 and TRBJ2-7; D may be TRBD2 (6 bases). Per the germline V gene, CDR1 is LNHNV and CDR2 is YYDKDF (reference sequence). The V end was cut by 4 bases, the J end by 3 bases, with 16 bases between. CDR3 length: 15 amino acids. DNA for the CDR3: TGTGCCACCAGCAAGGGGACTGAACATATCTACGAGCAGTACTTC. As protein: CATSKGTEHIYEQYF. The variable domain in full, with the rest retrieved from reference TRBV15 and TRBJ2-7, is DAMVIQNPRYQVTQFGKPVTLSCSQTLNHNVMYWYQQKSSQAPKLLFHYYDKDFNNEADTPDNFQSRRPNTSFCFLDIRSPGLGDTAMYLCATSKGTEHIYEQYFGPGTRLTVT.

In its sample, this clonotype was seen a few times. The CDR3: CAISGGGSTDTQYF. The DNA of the CDR3 is TGTGCCATCAGCGGAGGGGGCTCCACAGATACGCAGTATTTT. J is TRBJ2-3 and V is TRBV10-3; the D gene is possibly TRBD1 (7 bases). This CDR3 contains 14 residues. V dropped 6 bases and J dropped 2 bases, with 12 bases sitting between them. CDR1 and CDR2 (germline): ENHRY, SYGVKD.

About this clonotype itself: One end of the junction does not line up with germline, which may come from a read error. This chain links TRBV10-2 with TRBJ2-7; D unclear. CDR1 is WSHSY, CDR2 SAAADI, per germline. This CDR3 is 13 amino acids long. For the CDR3, the DNA is TGTGCCAGCAGCCCCAGGTCCCGATACGAGCAGTACTTC. As protein: CASSPRSRYEQYF.

The J gene is TRBJ2-7, the V gene TRBV15; 8 bases agree with TRBD1. The length of the CDR3 is 17 residues. Per germline, CDR1 LNHNV and CDR2 YYDKDF (reference sequence). V lost 2 bases to trimming and J lost 3 bases; unmatched junction nucleotides: 12. The DNA of the CDR3 is TGTGCCACCAGCAGACATTCCGGGGCAGGGGGCCTCTACGAGCAGTACTTC. Translation: CATSRHSGAGGLYEQYF. Full variable domain (outside the CDR3, taken from reference TRBV15 and TRBJ2-7): DAMVIQNPRYQVTQFGKPVTLSCSQTLNHNVMYWYQQKSSQAPKLLFHYYDKDFNNEADTPDNFQSRRPNTSFCFLDIRSPGLGDTAMYLCATSRHSGAGGLYEQYFGPGTRLTVT.

This chain connects TRBV9 to TRBJ2-7, with a possible D match to TRBD1 (5 bases). The CDR3 runs 15 residues. The V and J ends lost 5 bases and 0 bases respectively, with 15 bases between them. Germline values: CDR1 SGDLS, CDR2 YYNGEE. The CDR3 nucleotides are TGTGCCAGCAGTGACCTCAGGGATCCCTCCTACGAGCAGTACTTC. It translates to CASSDLRDPSYEQYF.

J is TRBJ2-7 and V is TRBV10-3, with 7 bases matching TRBD1. V shed 0 bases and J 2 bases; nucleotides not matched to a gene: 7. Germline V gives CDR1 ENHRY, CDR2 SYGVKD. The CDR3 has 16 residues. The CDR3 DNA reads TGTGCCATCAGTGAGTCGGGGCAGGGGACAGCCTACGAGCAGTACTTC. Residues: CAISESGQGTAYEQYF.

The chain joins TRBV9 to TRBJ1-2; 11 bases map to TRBD1. V shed 2 bases and J 2 bases; nucleotides not matched to a gene: 5. The CDR3 consists of 16 residues. CDR1 and CDR2 (germline): SGDLS, YYNGEE. Here the CDR3 reads CASSVLGTGGNYGYTF. The DNA of the CDR3 is TGTGCCAGCAGCGTTCTAGGGACAGGGGGAAACTATGGCTACACCTTC.

This chain uses TRBV7-4 with TRBJ1-5; 7 bases align to TRBD1. Per germline, CDR1 SGHVT and CDR2 SQSDAQ. V was clipped by 3 bases and J by 4 bases; unmatched bases: 9. CDR3 size: 16 residues. The CDR3 bases are TGTGCCAGCAGCTTGGTGACAGGGATGGGAAATCAGCCCCAGCATTTT. This translates into CASSLVTGMGNQPQHF.

The chain uses TRBV7-9 and TRBJ2-2; unclear D gene. The V end was cut by 9 bases, the J end by 7 bases, with 27 bases between. Germline assignment: CDR1 SEHNR and CDR2 FQNEAQ (reference sequence). This CDR3 has 17 residues. As DNA, the CDR3 is TGTGCCAGTTCCCCCCAGCCGGACCCACATGGGGACGGGGAGCTGTTTTTT. Its protein product is CASSPQPDPHGDGELFF.

In DNA, the CDR3 is TGCGCCAGCACCCCCGGGACGTCACCCTACGAGCAGTACTTC. Translating gives CASTPGTSPYEQYF. The chain has TRBV10-2 and TRBJ2-7; D is perhaps TRBD1 or TRBD2 (5 bases each). Germline assignment: CDR1 WSHSY and CDR2 SAAADI. Trimming pared 7 bases from V and 2 bases from J, leaving 15 bases between. The CDR3 contains 14 residues.

The V gene is TRBV12-3 or TRBV12-4, the J gene TRBJ1-1; D not resolved. V was trimmed by 6 bases and J by 1 base, leaving 18 bases between them. This CDR3 region has 16 residues. This chain's CDR3 is CASSQGPDGENTEAFF. CDR3 nucleotides: TGTGCCAGCAGCCAAGGCCCGGACGGGGAGAACACTGAAGCTTTCTTT.

This clonotype was detected a few times. The chain links TRBV12-3 or TRBV12-4 to TRBJ2-7; weak D call: TRBD2 (6 bases). V gave up 4 bases and J gave up 3 bases, with 22 bases separating them. This CDR3 is 17 amino acids long. CDR3 loop: CASSYSRRGSGYYEQYF. CDR3 sequence (DNA): TGTGCCAGCAGTTACTCGAGGCGGGGTAGCGGCTACTACGAGCAGTACTTC.

This clonotype appeared many times. The chain employs TRBV20-1 and TRBJ1-2; TRBD1 is a possible D gene (6 bases). The CDR3 spans 12 residues. The germline CDR1 and CDR2 sequences are DFQATT and SNEGSKA (reference sequence). The CDR3 nucleotides are TGCAGCACCCTCGGGGGGGCCTATGGCTACACCTTC. Protein: CSTLGGAYGYTF.

This clonotype was detected only a few times. The genes are TRBV5-4 and TRBJ2-7; D is possibly TRBD1 (6 bases). Trimming cost V 0 bases and J 4 bases, with 14 bases left between them. The V gene's germline CDR1 is SGHNT and CDR2 YYREEE (reference sequence). The CDR3 is made up of 15 amino acids. This CDR3 reads CASSLGGGWGYEQYF. DNA of the CDR3: TGTGCCAGCAGCTTGGGAGGGGGATGGGGATACGAGCAGTACTTC.